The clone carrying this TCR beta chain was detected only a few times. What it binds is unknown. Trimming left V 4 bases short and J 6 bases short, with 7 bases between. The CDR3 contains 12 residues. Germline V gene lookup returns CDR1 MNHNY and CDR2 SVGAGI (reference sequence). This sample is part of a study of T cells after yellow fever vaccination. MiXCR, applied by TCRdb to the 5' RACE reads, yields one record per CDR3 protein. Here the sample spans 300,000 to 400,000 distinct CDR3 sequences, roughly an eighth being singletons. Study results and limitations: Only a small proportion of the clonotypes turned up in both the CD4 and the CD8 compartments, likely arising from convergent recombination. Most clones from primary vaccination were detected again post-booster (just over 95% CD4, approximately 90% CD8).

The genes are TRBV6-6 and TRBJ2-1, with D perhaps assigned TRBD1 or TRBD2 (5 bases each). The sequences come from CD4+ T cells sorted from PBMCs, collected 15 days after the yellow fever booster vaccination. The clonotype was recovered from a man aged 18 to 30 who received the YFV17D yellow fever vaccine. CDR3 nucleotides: TGTGCCAGCAGTTGGGGGATCAATGAGCAGTTCTTC. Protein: CASSWGINEQFF.